Listed below are T cell receptor beta chains from one sample, sequenced in a study of blood T cell repertoires in COVID-19. Sequencing used immunoSEQ multiplex PCR; TCRdb keeps in-frame clones, though not all of them. The table lists some 180,000 clones, about 80% of them singletons, with about 2% in the top ten. Material: peripheral blood. These receptors all come from a woman older than 75 with acute or convalescent COVID-19. CDR3s include the opening cysteine and the closing phenylalanine or tryptophan. A D gene is named only where the DNA matches it firmly. The listing skips clone size in some rows; elsewhere it reads once, few, many or a size class.

V	J	size	D	DNA	CDR3
TRBV19	TRBJ2-3	-	TRBD2	TGTGCCACCAACGGGGGGGCAAGCACAGATACGCAGTATTTT	CATNGGASTDTQYF
TRBV27	TRBJ1-4	-	TRBD1	TGTGCCAGCAGTTTAACCCACAGGGGGCGGGCTAATGAAAAACTGTTTTTT	CASSLTHRGRANEKLFF
TRBV9	TRBJ2-1	-	TRBD2	TGTGCCAGCAGCTATGCTCCGGGACTAGCGGGAGGGGAGCAGTTCTTC	CASSYAPGLAGGEQFF
TRBV3-1/TRBV3-2	TRBJ2-1	-	TRBD2	TGTGCCAGCAGCGGAAGCGGGGCCCAGAATGAGCAGTTCTTC	CASSGSGAQNEQFF
TRBV5-4	TRBJ1-2	few	TRBD1	TGTGCCAGCGGAAGACAGGGTGGTGACTATGGCTACACCTTC	CASGRQGGDYGYTF
TRBV11-2	TRBJ2-1	-	TRBD1	TGTGCCAGCAGCTTAGAGAGGACAGGGGGTAAGTTCTTC	CASSLERTGGKFF
TRBV2	TRBJ1-4	-	TRBD1	TGTGCCAGCAGAGCAGGACAGGCACCTAATGAAAAACTGTTTTTT	CASRAGQAPNEKLFF
TRBV7-9	TRBJ2-3	-	-	TGTGCCAGCAGCTTGGACTTCACAGATACGCAGTATTTT	CASSLDFTDTQYF
TRBV9	TRBJ2-1	-	TRBD2	TGTGCCAGCAGCGAACGACTAGCGGGGAGTTCCTACAATGAGCAGTTCTTC	CASSERLAGSSYNEQFF
TRBV27	TRBJ1-1	-	TRBD1	TGTGCCAGCAGTTTATTAGAGTGGGCCGGACAGGGAAACACTGAAGCTTTCTTT	CASSLLEWAGQGNTEAFF
TRBV10-3	TRBJ2-3	-	TRBD1	TGTGCCATCAAGGGACAGGGACTCGATACGCAGTATTTT	CAIKGQGLDTQYF
TRBV6-5	TRBJ2-7	-	TRBD2	TGTGCCAGCAGCCGGACTAGCGGGGAATACGAGCAGTACTTC	CASSRTSGEYEQYF
TRBV5-1	TRBJ2-1	-	-	TGCGCCAGCAGCTTGGACAGGAATAACAATGAGCAGTTCTTC	CASSLDRNNNEQFF
TRBV6-5	TRBJ2-3	few	-	TGTGCCAGCAGTCCCCTAGCGAGCACAGATACGCAGTATTTT	CASSPLASTDTQYF
TRBV2	TRBJ2-2	-	TRBD1	TGTGCCAGCAGAATGGGACAGGGTTACACCGGGGAGCTGTTTTTT	CASRMGQGYTGELFF
TRBV5-1	TRBJ2-2	-	-	TGCGCCAGCAGCTTGGCCGGGACACAGAACACCGGGGAGCTGTTTTTT	CASSLAGTQNTGELFF
TRBV4-1	TRBJ2-2	few	TRBD2	TGCGCCAGCAGCCACCTAGCGGGCACCGGGGAGCTGTTTTTT	CASSHLAGTGELFF
TRBV7-9	TRBJ1-2	-	TRBD1	TGTGCCAGCTCCTCCCCACAGGGGGGGGTTTCGTATGGCTACACCTTC	CASSSPQGGVSYGYTF
TRBV5-1	TRBJ2-1	-	-	TGCGCCAGCAGCTTGACGCTAAGCTCCTACAATGAGCAGTTCTTC	CASSLTLSSYNEQFF
TRBV10-2	TRBJ2-7	few	-	TGCGCCAGCAGTCTCAGGGACGAGCAGTACTTC	CASSLRDEQYF
TRBV11-2	TRBJ1-1	few	TRBD1	TGTGCCAGCAGCAAGACAGGGGTGGGGCCCGCGAACACTGAAGCTTTCTTT	CASSKTGVGPANTEAFF
TRBV5-1	TRBJ2-7	-	TRBD1	TGCGCCAGCAGCTCGGCAGGGACCGGGACAGGGGTTTACGAGCAGTACTTC	CASSSAGTGTGVYEQYF